This T cell receptor (beta chain) emerged from a study of OX40 agonist ivuxolimab in advanced cancers. Notes on the research overall: The costimulatory receptor OX40 (CD134) was targeted by ivuxolimab, a fully human IgG2 agonistic monoclonal antibody. Intravenous ivuxolimab was administered to patients every 2 weeks at six dose levels: 0.01, 0.1, 0.3, 1.5, 3 and 10 mg/kg. Of the roughly 52 patients in dose escalation, about 20 had hepatocellular carcinoma, about 15 had melanoma, 9 had renal cell carcinoma and 9 had head and neck cancer. In the dose-escalation cohort, roughly 82% of patients were male, and the mean age was 60 years with a range of about 20 to 79. Prior anti-PD-1, anti-PD-L1 or anti-CTLA-4 therapy was permitted, and checkpoint inhibitors had been received by less than 45% of dose-escalation patients. Three dose-escalation patients achieved partial responses, one with hepatocellular carcinoma and two with cutaneous melanoma. Peripheral TCRbeta sequencing was intended to test whether TCR sequence diversity was altered and clonal T-cell expansion was caused by ivuxolimab. The paper covers the monotherapy dose-escalation part of the phase I ivuxolimab trial, which included N ≈ 57 patients. The research as a whole found: Low levels of normalized T-cell clonal expansion were also seen in some nonresponding patients. Which antigens the clonally expanded peripheral T cells were specific for was not determined. At doses of 0.1 to 3.0 mg/kg, clonal expansion of both CD4+ and CD8+ T cells in blood was seen between baseline and week 6. Partial responders in the 0.1-3.0 mg/kg groups had among the lowest normalized peripheral clonal expansion, especially among CD8+ T cells. On average, CD8+ T cells showed more expanded clones than CD4+ T cells after ivuxolimab.

Genomic DNA was isolated from the sorted cells so that the TCRbeta CDR3 region could be sequenced. The immunoSEQ Assay was used to sequence the TCRbeta CDR3 regions. The table comes from immuneACCESS by way of TCRdb, which keeps in-frame sequences with V and J called. Part of the clones is missing from these tables; in studies checked, under half for an unresolved V gene and the rest for unknown reasons. Across this sample there are about 93,000 clones, with 80% to 90% seen only once. Under 0.35% of the sample lies in the top ten. As concerns this clone: Its antigen is unknown. No base-level quality is on record; no much larger clone is a single base apart.

The trial excluded patients who had a history of autoimmune disease or were on systemic immunosuppression. In every dose cohort, peripheral blood was drawn for TCR sequencing at baseline, cycle 4 day 1, and cycle 7 day 1. Samples were obtained from an open-label, multicenter, first-in-human phase I dose-escalation trial of ivuxolimab. Adults with locally advanced or metastatic melanoma, renal cell, hepatocellular, or head and neck squamous cell carcinoma were enrolled in the trial. Before TCR sequencing, CD4+ T cells and CD8+ T cells from peripheral blood were sorted into separate populations. Trimming takes 1 base from V and 4 bases from J, and the germline ends sit 24 bases apart. From its cysteine to its phenylalanine, the CDR3 spans 19 amino acids. The retained sequence is limited to the CDR3, 57 bases, with the frame set at the first base. CDR1 and CDR2 were assigned from the germline V gene as LGHNA and YSLEER.

The rearrangement joined TRBV4-3 to TRBJ2-3; TRBD2 is possibly the D segment (5 matching bases). Here the sequenced sample was CD4+ or CD8+ T cells sorted from blood, taken in a trial of the OX40 agonist ivuxolimab. This TCR was sampled from an adult with an advanced solid tumor such as melanoma, head and neck, liver or kidney cancer. The DNA sequence follows: TGCGCCAGCAGCCAAGCCCCGAGAAGCGACGCCGGGGTATCAGATACGCAGTATTTT. This yields the protein CASSQAPRSDAGVSDTQYF.